Listed here are 18 T cell receptor beta chains from one sample, sequenced in a study of early T cells in non-severe SARS-CoV-2 infection. TCRdb analysed the 5' RACE reads with MiXCR anew, one entry per CDR3 protein. Of roughly 80,000 distinct CDR3 sequences listed, about 14% were seen once; the top ten hold around 3%. The sequenced sample consisted of whole blood. The receptor set was obtained from an adult who was a healthcare worker with PCR-confirmed SARS-CoV-2 infection or an uninfected control (not recorded which).

V is TRBV11-3 and J is TRBJ2-7, with TRBD2 identical over 7 bases. Germline CDR1 SGHNT, CDR2 YENEEA. V shed 0 bases and J 2 bases; nucleotides not matched to a gene: 10. CDR3 length equals 17 residues. CDR3 nucleotides: TGTGCCAGCAGCTTAGAGCTTCTTAGCGGGCGAGCCTACGAGCAGTACTTC. Translation: CASSLELLSGRAYEQYF.

This rearrangement joins TRBV5-6 to TRBJ1-6, with D perhaps matching TRBD1 (5 bases). Trimming shortened V by 4 bases and J by 12 bases, and 14 bases separated the two germline ends. CDR3 length equals 13 residues. Germline lookup yields CDR1 SGHDT and CDR2 YYEEEE. CDR3 DNA: TGTGCCAGCAGCGGGGATCAGGGAGAACCCCTCCACTTT. Its protein is CASSGDQGEPLHF.

This clonotype showed up just a few times. The chain couples TRBV6-1 to TRBJ2-7, with 7 bases fitting TRBD2. Germline CDR1 is MNHNS and CDR2 is SASEGT. V shed 4 bases, J shed 5 bases, and the junction held 8 bases outside the gene matches. This CDR3 has 14 residues. The DNA for the CDR3 is TGTGCCAGCAGTGCCCGTGGGGGGGTCGACGAGCAGTACTTC. The encoded protein is CASSARGGVDEQYF.

This clonotype has only a few counts. The V call is TRBV20-1, the J call TRBJ1-5; TRBD1 is a possible D gene (6 bases). From germline, CDR1 is DFQATT and CDR2 SNEGSKA (reference sequence). The CDR3 is 16 amino acids. V lost 0 bases, J lost 7 bases, and 19 bases lay in between. Here the CDR3 reads CSARDVGRQGRQPQHF. In DNA, the CDR3 is TGCAGTGCTAGAGATGTCGGCAGGCAGGGGAGGCAGCCCCAGCATTTT.

This clonotype has a count of ten or more. This rearrangement joins TRBV11-2 to TRBJ1-2; 7 bases map to TRBD1. CDR1 and CDR2 (germline): SGHAT, FQNNGV. The CDR3 length is 14 residues. With 2 bases clipped from V and 8 bases from J, the junction kept 8 bases outside the gene matches. CDR3 sequence: CASSLFVGGVGYTF. The CDR3 DNA is TGTGCCAGCAGCTTATTTGTAGGGGGCGTAGGCTACACCTTC.

The J gene is TRBJ2-2, the V gene TRBV11-1; 7 bases match TRBD1. The CDR3 sequence is 16 residues long. V lost 5 bases to trimming and J lost 1 base; unmatched junction nucleotides: 7. The V gene's germline CDR1 is SGHAT and CDR2 FQDESV (reference sequence). The chain's CDR3 is CASSQTGFGNTGELFF. The CDR3 DNA follows: TGTGCCAGCAGCCAGACAGGGTTCGGGAACACCGGGGAGCTGTTTTTT.

The V gene is TRBV10-3, the J gene TRBJ2-1; no clear D gene. The V end lost 2 bases, the J end lost 10 bases, and 9 bases lay between the germline ends. Germline assignment: CDR1 ENHRY and CDR2 SYGVKD. The CDR3 covers 12 residues. The CDR3, as DNA: TGTGCCATCAGTGAGATGGGGAACGAGCAGTTCTTC. This translates into CAISEMGNEQFF.

The chain combines TRBV5-6 with TRBJ2-1; D is possibly TRBD2 (5 bases). Per the germline V gene, CDR1 is SGHDT and CDR2 is YYEEEE. V lost 4 bases and J 7 bases, leaving 21 bases between the germline ends. The CDR3 has 16 amino acids. This CDR3 is CASSPSRRAGGNEQFF. The CDR3 region has the DNA TGTGCCAGCAGCCCCTCACGGCGGGCCGGAGGAAATGAGCAGTTCTTC.

With regard to this clonotype: A much larger clone lies one base from this, so it may be a read error. The rearrangement links TRBV29-1 to TRBJ1-1; possibly TRBD1 for D (5 bases). V dropped 4 bases and J dropped 6 bases, with 15 bases sitting between them. From germline, CDR1 is SQVTM and CDR2 ANQGSEA. The CDR3 is 13 amino acids. The CDR3 nucleotides read TGCAGCGTTGGGGCGTCGGGGGACTCTGAAGCTTTCTTT. Translating gives CSVGASGDSEAFF.

This clonotype was observed many times. V is TRBV7-9 and J is TRBJ2-5; 7 positions agree with TRBD2. Germline lookup yields CDR1 SEHNR and CDR2 FQNEAQ (reference sequence). There are 14 residues in the CDR3. J was trimmed by 1 base and V by 4 bases; bases with no gene match: 3. The CDR3 reads CASSSASGQETQYF. The CDR3, as DNA: TGTGCCAGCAGCTCCGCTAGCGGCCAAGAGACCCAGTACTTC.

This clonotype has at least ten counts. This chain uses TRBV2 with TRBJ2-2, with 9 positions matching TRBD2. The CDR3 runs to 15 residues. V shed 6 bases and J 6 bases; nucleotides not matched to a gene: 8. Germline assignment: CDR1 SNHLY and CDR2 FYNNEI. CDR3 region: CASSNSGRPPGELFF. The CDR3 DNA follows: TGTGCCAGCAGCAATAGCGGGAGACCCCCCGGGGAGCTGTTTTTT.

The chain carries TRBV5-1 and TRBJ2-7; 12 bases are a match to TRBD2. The V gene's germline CDR1 is SGHRS and CDR2 YFSETQ. V shed 0 bases, J shed 4 bases, and the junction held 5 bases outside the gene matches. This CDR3 comprises 16 residues. In nucleotides, the CDR3 is TGCGCCAGCAGCTTGGAGGGCCTAGCGGGAGGGTACGAGCAGTACTTC. Its translation is CASSLEGLAGGYEQYF.

The V call is TRBV12-3 or TRBV12-4, the J call TRBJ2-7, with D tentatively TRBD1 (6 bases). The CDR3 runs 16 residues. The V end was cut by 5 bases, the J end by 4 bases, with 21 bases between. CDR3 region: CASSPPLQGTHYEQYF. The CDR3 coding sequence is TGTGCCAGCAGTCCACCCCTGCAGGGGACCCATTACGAGCAGTACTTC.

This clonotype was observed a few times. The J gene is TRBJ1-2, the V gene TRBV5-4; D may be TRBD1 (5 bases). The V gene's germline CDR1 is SGHNT and CDR2 YYREEE (reference sequence). The CDR3 is made up of 13 amino acids. V dropped 3 bases and J dropped 6 bases, with 12 bases sitting between them. The CDR3: CASSYGGANGYTF. The DNA for the CDR3 is TGTGCCAGCAGCTACGGGGGTGCAAATGGCTACACCTTC.

The chain joins TRBV7-9 to TRBJ1-4; D remains ambiguous. CDR1 is SEHNR and CDR2 is FQNEAQ in the germline V gene (reference sequence). The V and J ends lost 5 bases and 7 bases respectively, with 14 bases between them. This CDR3 is 14 amino acids long. The CDR3 coding sequence is TGTGCCAGCAGCCCCCGGCGGGAATCTGAAAAACTGTTTTTT. Translated: CASSPRRESEKLFF.

This clonotype was picked up many times. One end of the junction does not line up with germline, which may come from a read error. This chain connects TRBV12-3 or TRBV12-4 to TRBJ2-3; D gene unclear. This CDR3 spans 12 amino acids. This CDR3 reads CASAPGTDTQYF. For the CDR3, the DNA is TGTGCCAGCGCCCCGGGCACCGATACGCAGTATTTT.

This clonotype was detected many times. The chain combines TRBV6-6 with TRBJ2-7, with 9 bases that match TRBD1. The CDR3 totals 16 residues. Trimming cost V 1 base and J 6 bases; bases outside gene matches: 10. Looked up from germline, CDR1 is MNHNY and CDR2 is SVGAGI (reference sequence). CDR3 sequence (DNA): TGTGCCAGCAGTTACTTTGAGCGGACAGGGGCTCGCGAGCAGTACTTC. This sequence encodes CASSYFERTGAREQYF.

This clonotype turned up a few times. V gene TRBV3-1 combines with J gene TRBJ2-2, with a weak D call TRBD1 (5 bases). CDR1 and CDR2 from the germline V gene are LGHDT and YNNKEL (reference sequence). CDR3 size: 14 residues. V lost 4 bases to trimming and J lost 8 bases, with 14 bases between them. This chain's CDR3 is CASSRQGSAGELFF. The CDR3 DNA sequence: TGTGCCAGCAGCCGCCAGGGCAGTGCGGGGGAGCTGTTTTTT. Together with reference TRBV3-1 and TRBJ2-2, the CDR3 gives the full variable domain: DTAVSQTPKYLVTQMGNDKSIKCEQNLGHDTMYWYKQDSKKFLKIMFSYNNKELIINETVPNRFSPKSPDKAHLNLHINSLELGDSAVYFCASSRQGSAGELFFGEGSRLTVL.